Listed here is a single T cell receptor beta chain. Using immunoSEQ multiplex PCR, the repertoire was profiled, and TCRdb retains in-frame clones only, with some absent. The sample records 35,000 to 45,000 clones, 89% being singletons. These data are taken from a study of blood T cell repertoires in COVID-19. Sequencing was done on a sample of peripheral blood. The clonotype comes from a human donor in a cohort sampled during active COVID-19.

The CDR3 DNA reads as TGTGCCAGCAGCCAAGGGACAAGCGGGTACTACAATGAGCAGTTCTTC. Translating gives CASSQGTSGYYNEQFF. The J gene is TRBJ2-1, the V gene TRBV3-1 (or the pseudogene TRBV3-2); tentative D call: TRBD2 (6 bases). CDR1 is LGHDT and CDR2 is YNNKEL in the germline V gene (reference sequence). V gave up 1 base and J gave up 3 bases, with 13 bases separating them. The CDR3 runs to 16 residues.